This TCR beta chain was obtained from a study of T-cell reconstitution after alpha-beta-depleted transplantation in children. Germline V gene data show CDR1 as SGHRS and CDR2 as YFSETQ. The CDR3 totals 17 residues. The germline V and J ends were trimmed by 4 bases and 1 base, with 19 bases remaining between them. This clonotype was observed many times. The library targeted TCRbeta and was prepared with unique molecular identifiers. TCRdb processed the PCR reads anew with MiXCR; each CDR3 protein has one entry. The data hold hundreds of thousands of distinct CDR3 sequences, with approximately 13% observed a single time.

This TCR came from a male patient younger than 18 who had a stem cell transplant for acute myeloid leukemia, so the T cells may come from the graft donor. The sample here was PBMCs, mostly from graft donor cells, taken 360 days after TCRalphabeta/CD19-depleted stem cell transplant. V usage is TRBV5-1 and J usage is TRBJ2-3; D not resolved. Written as DNA, the CDR3 is TGCGCCAGCAGCCCCCACCGCGTGATATCGGGCACAGATACGCAGTATTTT. As protein: CASSPHRVISGTDTQYF. Supplemented by reference TRBV5-1 and TRBJ2-3, the full variable domain reads KAGVTQTPRYLIKTRGQQVTLSCSPISGHRSVSWYQQTPGQGLQFLFEYFSETQRNKGNFPGRFSGRQFSNSRSEMNVSTLELGDSALYLCASSPHRVISGTDTQYFGPGTRLTVL.